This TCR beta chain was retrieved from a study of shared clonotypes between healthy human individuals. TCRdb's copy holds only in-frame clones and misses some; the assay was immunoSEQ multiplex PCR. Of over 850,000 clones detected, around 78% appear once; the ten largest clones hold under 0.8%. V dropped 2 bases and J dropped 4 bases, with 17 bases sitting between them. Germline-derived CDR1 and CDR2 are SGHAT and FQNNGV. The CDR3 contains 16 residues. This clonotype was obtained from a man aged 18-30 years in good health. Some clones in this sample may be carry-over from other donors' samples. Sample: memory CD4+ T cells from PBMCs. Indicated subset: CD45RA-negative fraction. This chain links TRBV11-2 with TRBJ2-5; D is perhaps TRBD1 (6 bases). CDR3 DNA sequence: TGTGCCAGCAGCTTACAGGGGATCAGGGGTTTAGAGACCCAGTACTTC. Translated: CASSLQGIRGLETQYF. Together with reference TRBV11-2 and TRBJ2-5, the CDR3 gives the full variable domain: EAGVAQSPRYKIIEKRQSVAFWCNPISGHATLYWYQQILGQGPKLLIQFQNNGVVDDSQLPKDRFSAERLKGVDSTLKIQPAKLEDSAVYLCASSLQGIRGLETQYFGPGTRLLVL.